This TCR beta chain emerged from a study of blood T cell repertoires in COVID-19. Overall study context: In each case, the material was cDNA or gDNA derived from T cells, B-cell-depleted T cells, or PBMCs.

CDR3 length: 14 residues. Germline CDR1 reads LNHDA; CDR2 reads SQIVND (reference sequence). V lost 4 bases, J lost 5 bases, and 14 bases lay in between. Using immunoSEQ multiplex PCR, the repertoire was profiled, and TCRdb retains in-frame clones only, with some absent. The table lists fewer than 350,000 clones, 80% to 90% of them singletons. This chain connects TRBV19 to TRBJ1-1; TRBD1 might be the D (5 bases). This TCR was sampled from a woman in her 70s with COVID-19, enrolled during active disease. The source material was peripheral blood. The CDR3 DNA is TGTGCCAGTAGTACCCAGGGAGCGGGAACTGAAGCTTTCTTT. Its translation is CASSTQGAGTEAFF.